The rows below give T cell receptor beta chains drawn from one sample of a study of blood T cell repertoires in COVID-19. Method: immunoSEQ multiplex PCR; TCRdb's copy keeps in-frame clones and lacks some. The sample holds 100,000 to 150,000 clones, approximately 85% seen once. The sample taken for sequencing was peripheral blood. The receptor set was obtained from a young man with COVID-19, enrolled during active disease. The CDR3 runs from the conserved cysteine through the conserved F or W. The D gene is left open where the match is weak. Clone sizes are given selectively: once, few, many, or a class where the clone is expanded.

V: TRBV4-3
size: many
D: TRBD1
J: TRBJ1-4
DNA: TGCGCCAGCACCGTTTCAGGGGGGACTAATGAAAAACTGTTTTTT
CDR3: CASTVSGGTNEKLFF

V: TRBV11-2
size: .
D: .
J: TRBJ1-1
DNA: TGTGCCAGCAGCTTTAGAGGGGGTGAAGCTTTCTTT
CDR3: CASSFRGGEAFF

V: TRBV27
size: once
D: TRBD2
J: TRBJ2-7
DNA: TGTGCCAGCAGTTTCCAAGCTAGCGGGAGAGGTTACGAGCAGTACTTC
CDR3: CASSFQASGRGYEQYF

V: TRBV11-2
size: .
D: .
J: TRBJ2-2
DNA: TGTGCCAGCAGCTTAAATGGGGAGGCAGCGTACACCGGGGAGCTGTTTTTT
CDR3: CASSLNGEAAYTGELFF

V: TRBV12-3/TRBV12-4
size: few
D: .
J: TRBJ2-5
DNA: TGTGCCAGCAGTCCCCCGTACTTAGAGACCCAGTACTTC
CDR3: CASSPPYLETQYF

V: TRBV21-1
size: once
D: .
J: TRBJ2-2
DNA: TGTGCCAGCAGCAAAGCGCGTGAGGCTAGCGGAGCTTGGGACACCGGGGAGCTGTTTTTT
CDR3: CASSKAREASGAWDTGELFF

V: TRBV30
size: .
D: .
J: TRBJ2-1
DNA: TGTGCCTGGAGTCTCGGGATGAATGAGCAGTTCTTC
CDR3: CAWSLGMNEQFF

V: TRBV5-1
size: few
D: TRBD1
J: TRBJ1-5
DNA: TGCGCCAGCAGCTTGGCGGGACAGGATTATCAGCCCCAGCATTTT
CDR3: CASSLAGQDYQPQHF

V: TRBV19
size: .
D: TRBD1
J: TRBJ1-6
DNA: TGTGCCAGCGACCGACAGGGGGCTGGCCCCCTCCACTTT
CDR3: CASDRQGAGPLHF

V: TRBV7-2
size: .
D: TRBD1
J: TRBJ1-5
DNA: TGTGCCAGCAGCTTAGCAGTCGGGGGACAGGGGAATCAGCCCCAGCATTTT
CDR3: CASSLAVGGQGNQPQHF

V: TRBV4-1
size: once
D: TRBD2
J: TRBJ2-3
DNA: TGCGCCAGCAGCCAGGGGGGGGGCACAGATACGCAGTATTTT
CDR3: CASSQGGGTDTQYF

V: TRBV10-3
size: .
D: TRBD2
J: TRBJ2-7
DNA: TGTGCCATCAGTGATAGACTAGCGGGAGTACCTTACGAGCAGTACTTC
CDR3: CAISDRLAGVPYEQYF

V: TRBV19
size: .
D: .
J: TRBJ2-7
DNA: TGTGCCAGTAGTATGGCGGGCTACGAGCAGTACTTC
CDR3: CASSMAGYEQYF

V: TRBV3-1/TRBV3-2
size: .
D: .
J: TRBJ2-1
DNA: TGTGCCAGCAGCCAAGGAGGGTCTAGGTACAATGAGCAGTTCTTC
CDR3: CASSQGGSRYNEQFF

V: TRBV6-5
size: .
D: .
J: TRBJ1-2
DNA: TGTGCCAGCAAACCAGACGGAGGTGGCTACACCTTC
CDR3: CASKPDGGGYTF

V: TRBV30
size: .
D: .
J: TRBJ1-2
DNA: TGTGCCTTACAGGAGACGGGCTACACCTTC
CDR3: CALQETGYTF

V: TRBV20-1
size: .
D: TRBD2
J: TRBJ2-7
DNA: TGCAGTGCTAGTGGCCCGGAGCGGGGGGGGCCCTCCTACGAGCAGTACTTC
CDR3: CSASGPERGGPSYEQYF

V: TRBV2
size: .
D: TRBD1
J: TRBJ1-5
DNA: TGTGCCAGCAGTGTTGGACAGGGACTCGTTCGGCTCCAGCATTTT
CDR3: CASSVGQGLVRLQHF

V: TRBV10-3
size: .
D: .
J: TRBJ1-3
DNA: TGTGCCATCAGTGAAGGAGGGTTCTCTGGAAACACCATATATTTT
CDR3: CAISEGGFSGNTIYF

V: TRBV15
size: .
D: .
J: TRBJ2-7
DNA: TGTGCCACCAGCAGAGATCTGGGCACCTACTACGAGCAGTACTTC
CDR3: CATSRDLGTYYEQYF

V: TRBV7-8
size: .
D: TRBD2
J: TRBJ2-2
DNA: TGTGCCAGCAGCTTAGTACTAGCGTATCTTATCACCGGGGAGCTGTTTTTT
CDR3: CASSLVLAYLITGELFF

V: TRBV6-1
size: few
D: TRBD2
J: TRBJ2-1
DNA: TGTGCCAGCAGTGAAGGCGGGGGCTCCTACAATGAGCAGTTCTTC
CDR3: CASSEGGGSYNEQFF

V: TRBV28
size: .
D: TRBD2
J: TRBJ2-7
DNA: TGTGCCAGCAGAAGTCGGGGACTAGCGGACTACGAGCAGTACTTC
CDR3: CASRSRGLADYEQYF

V: TRBV5-6
size: .
D: .
J: TRBJ2-7
DNA: TGTGCCAGCAGCTTTTCGGGGTACTACGAGCAGTACTTC
CDR3: CASSFSGYYEQYF

V: TRBV19
size: .
D: TRBD1
J: TRBJ2-7
DNA: TGTGCCAGTAGTACTTCGGGACAGGGGCTTCCGTCCTACGAGCAGTACTTC
CDR3: CASSTSGQGLPSYEQYF

V: TRBV5-6
size: few
D: .
J: TRBJ1-1
DNA: TGTGCCAGCAGCTTGGCCGGCAGGGGAATGAACACTGAAGCTTTCTTT
CDR3: CASSLAGRGMNTEAFF

V: TRBV29-1
size: .
D: .
J: TRBJ2-5
DNA: TGCAGCGTTGAAGAGTGGACGGGAGAGGAGACCCAGTACTTC
CDR3: CSVEEWTGEETQYF

V: TRBV7-2
size: many
D: TRBD2
J: TRBJ2-7
DNA: TGTGCCAGCAGCTCAGGACTAGCGGGGATAAACGAGCAGTACTTC
CDR3: CASSSGLAGINEQYF

V: TRBV5-8
size: .
D: TRBD1
J: TRBJ1-2
DNA: TGTGCCAGCAGCCACCGGGACAGGGGGCGGAATGGCTACACCTTC
CDR3: CASSHRDRGRNGYTF